This T cell receptor beta chain was profiled in a study of radiotherapy plus CTLA-4 blockade in lung cancer. Clones were sequenced by immunoSEQ multiplex PCR, and TCRdb holds only the in-frame ones, with some missing. The sample has some 15,000 clones, roughly 72% seen once. The CDR3 sequence is 15 residues long. The germline V gene has CDR1 ENHRY and CDR2 SYGVKD. The V segment lost 7 bases and the J segment 6 bases; nucleotides outside the gene matches: 12. Study-wide results and caveats: Interferon-beta, together with early blood T cell clone dynamics, reportedly best predicted response. Following radiotherapy plus ipilimumab, tumor-derived TCR clones expanded in the blood.

Only a few counts were recorded for this clone. Its antigen is unknown. The study treated chemo-refractory metastatic non-small-cell lung cancer patients with focal radiation plus ipilimumab CTLA-4 blockade. The receptor was derived from a human donor with non-small cell lung cancer whose response to radiotherapy plus ipilimumab could not be evaluated. The source material was peripheral blood, sampled from a patient treated with radiotherapy plus ipilimumab. The chain recombines TRBV10-3 with TRBJ1-2, with TRBD1 matching over 9 bases. CDR3 DNA: TGTGCCATCACCGGGGCTCCGGGACAGGGCCATGGCTACACCTTC. It codes for CAITGAPGQGHGYTF.